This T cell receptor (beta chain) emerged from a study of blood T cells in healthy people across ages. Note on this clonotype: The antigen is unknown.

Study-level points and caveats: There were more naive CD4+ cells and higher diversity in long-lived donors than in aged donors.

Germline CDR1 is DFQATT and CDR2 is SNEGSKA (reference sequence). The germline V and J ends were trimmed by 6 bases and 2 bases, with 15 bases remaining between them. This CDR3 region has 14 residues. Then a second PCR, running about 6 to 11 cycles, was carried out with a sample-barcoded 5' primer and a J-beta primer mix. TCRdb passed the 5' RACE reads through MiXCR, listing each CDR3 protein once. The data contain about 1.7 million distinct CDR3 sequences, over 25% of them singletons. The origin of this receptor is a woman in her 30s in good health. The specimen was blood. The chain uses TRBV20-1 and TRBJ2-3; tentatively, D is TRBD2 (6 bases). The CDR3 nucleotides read TGCAGTGCCCCTGAGCGGGCCACCACAGATACGCAGTATTTT. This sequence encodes CSAPERATTDTQYF.